These 10 T cell receptor beta chains share one sample of origin, sequenced in a study of T cell responses to AZD1222 COVID-19 vaccine. Measured with immunoSEQ multiplex PCR; TCRdb has only the in-frame clones, and not every one. The repertoire includes 150,000 to 200,000 clones, approximately 87% of them detected once, and about 4.3% sits in the top ten. This specimen was peripheral blood, taken 28 days after the second AZD1222 dose. The receptors derive from an adult who received the AZD1222 COVID-19 vaccine.

J is TRBJ1-5 and V is TRBV6-5, with TRBD1 as a possible D gene (5 bases). Germline V gene lookup returns CDR1 MNHEY and CDR2 SVGAGI. Trimming cost V 2 bases and J 7 bases, with 18 bases left between them. The CDR3 has 16 residues. In nucleotides, the CDR3 is TGTGCCAGCAGTTACCCTCGGACCCGAGGGGAACAGCCCCAGCATTTT. It yields the protein CASSYPRTRGEQPQHF.

There are a few counts of this clone. The chain uses TRBV7-9 and TRBJ2-7, with D tentatively TRBD2 (5 bases). The CDR3 has 15 residues. The V and J ends lost 4 bases and 1 base respectively, with 14 bases between them. Looked up from germline, CDR1 is SEHNR and CDR2 is FQNEAQ (reference sequence). CDR3 DNA: TGTGCCAGCAGCTCGCGACGGGAATCTTCCTACGAGCAGTACTTC. Protein product: CASSSRRESSYEQYF.

The genes are TRBV7-3 and TRBJ2-2; D remains unclear. CDR1 and CDR2 (germline): SGHTA, FQGTGA. CDR3 length equals 16 residues. Trimming took off 1 base at V and 6 bases at J, with 15 bases between the two ends. The CDR3 sequence is CASSLNPLGSPGELFF. The CDR3, as DNA: TGTGCCAGCAGCTTAAATCCATTGGGTAGTCCCGGGGAGCTGTTTTTT.

The chain has TRBV30 and TRBJ2-7, with D perhaps given as TRBD1 or TRBD2 (5 bases each). The V end was cut by 0 bases, the J end by 3 bases, with 12 bases between. Germline CDR1 and CDR2: GTSNPN and SVGIG (reference sequence). This CDR3 has 14 amino acids. The CDR3 nucleotides are TGTGCCTGGAGTGTTCGGGACCTGGTCTACGAGCAGTACTTC. Translated, it gives CAWSVRDLVYEQYF. Combining the CDR3 with reference TRBV30 and TRBJ2-7 gives the whole variable domain SQTIHQWPATLVQPVGSPLSLECTVEGTSNPNLYWYRQAAGRGLQLLFYSVGIGQISSEVPQNLSASRPQDRQFILSSKKLLLSDSGFYLCAWSVRDLVYEQYFGPGTRLTVT.

This clone was observed a single time. The chain uses TRBV4-2 and TRBJ2-3, with D possibly being TRBD2 (7 bases). Trimming shortened V by 4 bases and J by 1 base, and 18 bases separated the two germline ends. This CDR3 spans 17 amino acids. CDR1 LGHNA and CDR2 YNFKEQ come from the germline V gene. CDR3: CASSPTAGGGGTDTQYF. The CDR3, as DNA: TGTGCCAGCAGCCCTACAGCCGGAGGGGGGGGCACAGATACGCAGTATTTT.

The DNA of the CDR3 is TGTGCCAGTCGACAGGGCGAGTATGGCTACACCTTC. Encoded protein: CASRQGEYGYTF. The chain carries TRBV14 and TRBJ1-2; 7 bases are shared with TRBD1. Germline V gene lookup returns CDR1 SGHDN and CDR2 FVKESK. With 9 bases clipped from V and 5 bases from J, the junction kept 6 bases outside the gene matches. The CDR3 sequence is 12 residues long.

The chain couples TRBV20-1 to TRBJ1-2; TRBD1 is a possible D gene (6 bases). This CDR3 contains 11 residues. V was clipped by 6 bases and J by 5 bases, with 10 bases between them. Germline lookup yields CDR1 DFQATT and CDR2 SNEGSKA (reference sequence). CDR3 sequence reads: CSAMDSYGYTF. The CDR3 region has the DNA TGCAGTGCCATGGACAGTTATGGCTACACCTTC.

This rearrangement joins TRBV3-1 (or the pseudogene TRBV3-2) to TRBJ1-1, with no clear D. Germline lookup yields CDR1 LGHDT and CDR2 YNNKEL (reference sequence). The ends were cut back, 1 base at V and 4 bases at J, with 19 bases in the middle. This CDR3 comprises 17 residues. DNA of the CDR3: TGTGCCAGCAGCCAAGTAGGAAGTCCCCCTTTGAGCACTGAAGCTTTCTTT. Translating gives CASSQVGSPPLSTEAFF.

This rearrangement joins TRBV5-4 to TRBJ1-2, with D unclear. CDR3 size: 14 residues. Trimming pared 2 bases from V and 0 bases from J, leaving 8 bases between. Germline lookup yields CDR1 SGHNT and CDR2 YYREEE (reference sequence). The chain's CDR3 is CASSFRDANYGYTF. CDR3 DNA sequence: TGTGCCAGCAGCTTTCGCGACGCTAACTATGGCTACACCTTC. The full variable domain, in which reference TRBV5-4 and TRBJ1-2 provide the parts outside the CDR3, is ETGVTQSPTHLIKTRGQQVTLRCSSQSGHNTVSWYQQALGQGPQFIFQYYREEENGRGNFPPRFSGLQFPNYSSELNVNALELDDSALYLCASSFRDANYGYTFGSGTRLTVV.

This chain joins TRBV7-9 and TRBJ2-7, with TRBD1 matching 9 bases. The junction had 10 bases not matched to a gene; V was cut back by 5 bases and J by 5 bases. The germline V gene has CDR1 SEHNR and CDR2 FQNEAQ (reference sequence). CDR3 length equals 15 residues. The CDR3: CASSGPGQGADEQYF. The CDR3, as DNA: TGTGCCAGCAGCGGGCCGGGACAGGGAGCTGACGAGCAGTACTTC.